Listed here are 26 T cell receptor beta chains from one sample, sequenced in a study of cytomegalovirus exposure and HLA in healthy donors. Both 60 Vbeta primers and 13 Jbeta primers went into the PCR. Sequencing used immunoSEQ multiplex PCR; TCRdb keeps in-frame clones, though not all of them. The data show about 170,000 clones, with more than 60% seen just once and around 3.2% held by the top ten. Source material: PBMCs. These receptor sequences come from a female donor in good health and CMV-seronegative.

The chain is built from TRBV2 and TRBJ1-5; 7 bases map to TRBD1. The CDR3 runs 14 residues. V shed 6 bases and J 5 bases; nucleotides not matched to a gene: 7. Germline V gene data show CDR1 as SNHLY and CDR2 as FYNNEI. The DNA of the CDR3 is TGTGCCAGCAGCGCGACAGGGATTGATCAGCCCCAGCATTTT. It encodes CASSATGIDQPQHF.

The gene calls are TRBV7-8 and TRBJ1-5; TRBD1 agrees at 7 bases. The V segment lost 5 bases and the J segment 5 bases; nucleotides outside the gene matches: 6. Germline V CDR1 and CDR2: SGHVS, FQNEAQ. The CDR3 is made up of 14 amino acids. The CDR3 loop reads CASSMRQGHQPQHF. In DNA form, the CDR3 reads TGTGCCAGCAGCATGAGACAGGGACATCAGCCCCAGCATTTT.

The V and J genes are TRBV5-4 and TRBJ2-7; 9 bases align to TRBD2. CDR3 length: 15 amino acids. The junction had 6 bases not matched to a gene; V was cut back by 1 base and J by 4 bases. Germline assignment: CDR1 SGHNT and CDR2 YYREEE (reference sequence). The CDR3 coding sequence is TGTGCCAGCAGCTTGCCGGCGGGGGGGCCTTACGAGCAGTACTTC. This encodes CASSLPAGGPYEQYF.

V and J are TRBV6-5 and TRBJ2-1, with no clear D. The CDR3 extends over 15 amino acids. Trimming pared 8 bases from V and 2 bases from J, leaving 16 bases between. Germline V CDR1 and CDR2: MNHEY, SVGAGI. In DNA, the CDR3 is TGTGCCAGCGGTCCTGGGCCGGTCCCCTACAATGAGCAGTTCTTC. Amino acid sequence: CASGPGPVPYNEQFF.

The V gene is TRBV29-1, the J gene TRBJ2-5, with TRBD2 identical over 11 bases. The junction had 6 bases not matched to a gene; V was cut back by 2 bases and J by 4 bases. Germline assignment: CDR1 SQVTM and CDR2 ANQGSEA. The CDR3 contains 15 residues. Here the CDR3 reads CSVELAGGGPETQYF. CDR3 nucleotides: TGCAGCGTTGAACTAGCGGGGGGCGGCCCAGAGACCCAGTACTTC.

V and J are TRBV7-3 and TRBJ1-1; no clear D. Germline CDR1 SGHTA, CDR2 FQGTGA. The V end lost 1 base, the J end lost 5 bases, and 14 bases lay between the germline ends. CDR3 length equals 15 residues. The CDR3 nucleotides read TGTGCCAGCAGCTTAATCGGACTTACATTGACTGAAGCTTTCTTT. It codes for CASSLIGLTLTEAFF.

This sequence joins TRBV6-5 and TRBJ1-3; perhaps TRBD1 as D (6 bases). Per the germline V gene, CDR1 is MNHEY and CDR2 is SVGAGI. V lost 2 bases, J lost 4 bases, and 15 bases lay in between. The CDR3 has 16 amino acids. The CDR3 sequence is CASSYHHQGYGNTIYF. CDR3 DNA: TGTGCCAGCAGTTACCACCATCAGGGGTACGGAAACACCATATATTTT.

The chain recombines TRBV28 with TRBJ1-4; 9 nucleotides line up with TRBD1. CDR3 length: 15 residues. The germline V gene has CDR1 MDHEN and CDR2 SYDVKM. Trimming removed 6 bases from V and 5 bases from J; junction bases left unmatched: 7. The CDR3 bases are TGTGCCAGCAGCCCATCCGGGACAGGGAATGAAAAACTGTTTTTT. Translation: CASSPSGTGNEKLFF.

This sequence joins TRBV5-1 and TRBJ2-7; maybe TRBD1 (6 bases). CDR1 SGHRS and CDR2 YFSETQ come from the germline V gene. Trimming removed 0 bases from V and 3 bases from J, with 13 bases in between. The CDR3 contains 15 residues. CDR3 nucleotides: TGCGCCAGCAGCTTGGCAGGGGTATTCTACTACGAGCAGTACTTC. Its protein product is CASSLAGVFYYEQYF.

V is TRBV4-1 and J is TRBJ2-5; D possibly corresponds to TRBD2 (5 bases). Germline CDR1 is MGHRA and CDR2 is YSYEKL. The germline V and J ends were trimmed by 4 bases and 4 bases, with 16 bases remaining between them. The CDR3 runs 15 residues. Here the CDR3 reads CASSPRREEGETQYF. In DNA, the CDR3 is TGCGCCAGCAGCCCCCGTAGGGAAGAGGGAGAGACCCAGTACTTC.

The chain carries TRBV29-1 and TRBJ1-1, with a tentative D call TRBD1 (5 bases). The CDR3 length is 11 residues. Per the germline V gene, CDR1 is SQVTM and CDR2 is ANQGSEA. V shed 6 bases and J shed 7 bases, with 12 bases lying between them. The CDR3 region is CSVVGQIEAFF. The CDR3 bases are TGCAGCGTAGTGGGGCAGATTGAAGCTTTCTTT.

The chain recombines TRBV9 with TRBJ2-1, with 10 bases aligning to TRBD1. V trimming: 4 bases; J trimming: 8 bases; junction bases outside the gene matches: 15. From germline, CDR1 is SGDLS and CDR2 YYNGEE. The CDR3 extends over 17 amino acids. The CDR3 is CASSSRGDRGLEDEQFF. The CDR3 coding sequence is TGTGCCAGCAGCTCCCGGGGGGACAGGGGACTGGAAGATGAGCAGTTCTTC.

The rearrangement links TRBV18 to TRBJ2-2, with D perhaps matching TRBD1 (5 bases). The CDR3 length is 14 residues. Trimming took off 2 bases at V and 5 bases at J, with 9 bases between the two ends. Germline assignment: CDR1 KGHSH and CDR2 LQKENI. In DNA form, the CDR3 reads TGTGCCAGCTCACCAGGACAAGGAACCGGGGAGCTGTTTTTT. This gives the protein CASSPGQGTGELFF.

The chain recombines TRBV25-1 with TRBJ1-2; 9 bases fit TRBD1. From germline, CDR1 is MGHDK and CDR2 SYGVNS. V was clipped by 4 bases and J by 5 bases; unmatched bases: 8. There are 15 residues in the CDR3. In DNA, the CDR3 is TGTGCCAGCAGTGGTCCGGACAGGGGAGGGTATGGCTACACCTTC. Encoded protein: CASSGPDRGGYGYTF.

V is TRBV7-8 and J is TRBJ2-1; the match to TRBD2 covers 9 bases. This CDR3 has 16 amino acids. V lost 5 bases, J lost 2 bases, and 7 bases stayed unmatched. Germline CDR1 and CDR2: SGHVS and FQNEAQ. For the CDR3, the DNA is TGTGCCAGCAGCCCCCCCCGGACTAGCGCCTACAATGAGCAGTTCTTC. Protein: CASSPPRTSAYNEQFF.

The genes are TRBV19 and TRBJ2-1, with TRBD2 as a possible D gene (6 bases). Per the germline V gene, CDR1 is LNHDA and CDR2 is SQIVND (reference sequence). V shed 0 bases and J shed 14 bases, with 14 bases lying between them. The CDR3 covers 13 residues. This CDR3 reads CASSIDRGEQEFF. The CDR3 DNA reads as TGTGCCAGTAGTATAGATCGCGGGGAACAGGAGTTCTTC.

V usage is TRBV30 and J usage is TRBJ2-1, with D unclear. The CDR3 spans 11 residues. Trimming shortened V by 0 bases and J by 7 bases, and 4 bases separated the two germline ends. Germline loops: CDR1 GTSNPN, CDR2 SVGIG (reference sequence). CDR3 amino acids: CAWSVLNEQFF. CDR3 sequence (DNA): TGTGCCTGGAGTGTACTGAATGAGCAGTTCTTC.

The chain carries TRBV15 and TRBJ2-1, with D unresolved. CDR1 LNHNV and CDR2 YYDKDF come from the germline V gene (reference sequence). The CDR3 is 16 residues long. V lost 1 base, J lost 4 bases, and 14 bases lay in between. CDR3 region: CATSRGLGDQYNEQFF. The DNA of the CDR3 is TGTGCCACCAGCAGAGGGTTAGGAGACCAGTACAATGAGCAGTTCTTC.

The chain is built from TRBV30 and TRBJ2-2; tentatively, D is TRBD1 (5 bases). CDR3 size: 15 residues. Germline V lookup: CDR1 GTSNPN, CDR2 SVGIG (reference sequence). Deletions cut 0 bases from V and 3 bases from J, with 11 bases between. CDR3 bases: TGTGCCTGGAGTGTAACGGACACATACACCGGGGAGCTGTTTTTT. This translates into CAWSVTDTYTGELFF.

This chain uses TRBV5-6 with TRBJ2-7; TRBD1 matches 9 bases. V gave up 2 bases and J gave up 5 bases; unmatched junction bases: 5. The germline CDR1 and CDR2 sequences are SGHDT and YYEEEE. CDR3 length: 14 amino acids. The CDR3 DNA reads TGTGCCAGCAGCTTTGCGACAGGGGGTCACGAGCAGTACTTC. Encoded protein: CASSFATGGHEQYF. Complete variable domain (other parts from reference TRBV5-6 and TRBJ2-7): DAGVTQSPTHLIKTRGQQVTLRCSPKSGHDTVSWYQQALGQGPQFIFQYYEEEERQRGNFPDRFSGHQFPNYSSELNVNALLLGDSALYLCASSFATGGHEQYFGPGTRLTVT.

The V and J genes are TRBV27 and TRBJ2-7; TRBD2 matches 7 bases. This CDR3 comprises 15 residues. The germline CDR1 and CDR2 sequences are MNHEY and SMNVEV (reference sequence). V was clipped by 5 bases and J by 2 bases; unmatched bases: 9. CDR3 region: CASSQSGESTYEQYF. The CDR3 nucleotides are TGTGCCAGCAGTCAGAGCGGGGAATCGACCTACGAGCAGTACTTC.

The chain uses TRBV11-2 and TRBJ1-5; no clear D. The V end was cut by 4 bases, the J end by 5 bases, with 15 bases between. CDR1 SGHAT and CDR2 FQNNGV come from the germline V gene. The CDR3 runs to 15 residues. The chain's CDR3 is CASSYVPGLDQPQHF. CDR3 DNA sequence: TGTGCCAGCAGCTACGTCCCGGGTCTCGATCAGCCCCAGCATTTT.

V and J are TRBV12-5 and TRBJ1-2; TRBD1 matches at 11 bases. J lost 4 bases, V lost 1 base, and 14 bases had no gene match. Germline-derived CDR1 and CDR2 are LGHNT and FRNRAP. This CDR3 is 19 amino acids long. CDR3 protein: CASGLGEPDRGRIGYGYTF. The DNA of the CDR3 is TGTGCTAGTGGTTTGGGTGAGCCGGACAGGGGGCGGATAGGCTATGGCTACACCTTC.

This clone appeared a single time. The chain recombines TRBV11-2 with TRBJ2-3; 8 bases are shared with TRBD2. V shed 5 bases and J 0 bases; nucleotides not matched to a gene: 4. Germline V CDR1 and CDR2: SGHAT, FQNNGV. The CDR3 covers 15 residues. The CDR3 region is CASSRLAPSTDTQYF. CDR3 sequence (DNA): TGTGCCAGCAGCCGACTAGCGCCTAGCACAGATACGCAGTATTTT.

The V gene is TRBV30, the J gene TRBJ1-2, with 7 positions matching TRBD1. The length of the CDR3 is 14 residues. Germline-derived CDR1 and CDR2 are GTSNPN and SVGIG (reference sequence). Trimming took 8 bases from V and 4 from J; bases not matched to a gene: 13. CDR3 in amino acids: CALLGPGGVYGYTF. The CDR3 DNA follows: TGTGCCCTACTAGGGCCAGGGGGAGTCTATGGCTACACCTTC. The full variable domain, its missing parts supplied by reference TRBV30 and TRBJ1-2, is SQTIHQWPATLVQPVGSPLSLECTVEGTSNPNLYWYRQAAGRGLQLLFYSVGIGQISSEVPQNLSASRPQDRQFILSSKKLLLSDSGFYLCALLGPGGVYGYTFGSGTRLTVV.

The chain is built from TRBV10-3 and TRBJ1-1; D might be TRBD1 (6 bases). There are 14 residues in the CDR3. Germline-derived CDR1 and CDR2 are ENHRY and SYGVKD. V was clipped by 5 bases and J by 3 bases, with 13 bases between them. CDR3 amino acids: CAISSRGGDTEAFF. For the CDR3, the DNA is TGTGCCATCAGTTCAAGAGGGGGTGACACTGAAGCTTTCTTT.